The clone carrying this T cell receptor beta chain occurred once. The target antigen is unknown. The record originates from a study of cytomegalovirus exposure and HLA in healthy donors. Overall study: In an early release, HLA-typed donors contributed some 82 million unique TCR sequences.

Study-level findings and limits: Relative to equally common others, HLA-associated TCR beta chains showed greater clonal expansion in a later analysis. The productive fraction for most TCR beta V segments was about 87% or about 30% in an earlier analysis. Listed as cytomegalovirus-associated were 150 to 200 TCR beta chains.

Trimming shortened V by 3 bases and J by 0 bases, and 15 bases separated the two germline ends. Germline CDR1 and CDR2: ENHRY and SYGVKD. This CDR3 has 17 amino acids. PCR involved 60 Vbeta and 13 Jbeta primers. The method was immunoSEQ multiplex PCR; TCRdb's version includes in-frame clones alone and lacks a portion of them. The sample yields 100,000 or so clones, approximately 80% seen once. Sequenced material: PBMCs. This clonotype was sampled from a male donor in good health and CMV-seronegative. V and J are TRBV10-3 and TRBJ2-1; the D gene is possibly TRBD2 (6 bases). CDR3 bases: TGTGCCATCAGTGACCCCAGCCGGGGGAGCTCCTACAATGAGCAGTTCTTC. Translated: CAISDPSRGSSYNEQFF.